The 27 T cell receptor beta chains below all came from one sample that was sequenced in a study of T cells in Graves' hyperthyroidism and ophthalmopathy. The TCR beta CDR3 regions underwent amplification using RNA transcripts as the source. Researchers ran a first-round RT-PCR on the TCR CDR3 using the HTBI primer set. TCRdb called the multiplex PCR reads again in MiXCR, with one record for every CDR3 protein. The table lists roughly 640,000 distinct CDR3 sequences, around 16% of them singletons, with 3% to 4% in the top ten. Sample: blood. The origin of the receptors is a woman aged 40-49 years with Graves' ophthalmopathy.

The chain uses TRBV29-1 and TRBJ1-1; D remains ambiguous. From germline, CDR1 is SQVTM and CDR2 ANQGSEA. This CDR3 is 12 amino acids long. V was pared by 7 bases and J by 6 bases, with 15 bases between. CDR3 loop: CSARGVGAEAFF. CDR3 in DNA: TGCAGCGCACGCGGGGTTGGAGCTGAAGCTTTCTTT. The complete variable domain, with remaining parts taken from reference TRBV29-1 and TRBJ1-1, reads SAVISQKPSRDICQRGTSLTIQCQVDSQVTMMFWYRQQPGQSLTLIATANQGSEATYESGFVIDKFPISRPNLTFSTLTVSNMSPEDSSIYLCSARGVGAEAFFGQGTRLTVV.

The sample holds one count of this clonotype. The chain recombines TRBV29-1 with TRBJ1-2; 8 nucleotides align to TRBD1. CDR3 size: 13 residues. V lost 4 bases, J lost 5 bases, and 6 bases stayed unmatched. CDR1 is SQVTM, CDR2 ANQGSEA, per germline. For the CDR3, the DNA is TGCAGCGTTGGGCCGGGACAGGATTATGGCTACACCTTC. Translating it yields CSVGPGQDYGYTF. The whole variable domain, remainder taken from reference TRBV29-1 and TRBJ1-2, is SAVISQKPSRDICQRGTSLTIQCQVDSQVTMMFWYRQQPGQSLTLIATANQGSEATYESGFVIDKFPISRPNLTFSTLTVSNMSPEDSSIYLCSVGPGQDYGYTFGSGTRLTVV.

The genes are TRBV9 and TRBJ2-7, with D maybe TRBD1 (6 bases). The V end was cut by 3 bases, the J end by 7 bases, with 23 bases between. This CDR3 comprises 16 residues. CDR1 and CDR2 from the germline V gene are SGDLS and YYNGEE. In nucleotides, the CDR3 is TGTGCCAGCAGCGCGCCCAGGGGCCATCTTGGGAGTGAGCAGTACTTC. It yields the protein CASSAPRGHLGSEQYF.

The J gene is TRBJ1-5, the V gene TRBV10-3, with no clear D. Germline CDR1 reads ENHRY; CDR2 reads SYGVKD. The length of the CDR3 is 14 residues. V lost 4 bases, J lost 5 bases, and 12 bases lay in between. CDR3 nucleotides: TGTGCCATCAGTGTCCTCCCGACGGATCAGCCCCAGCATTTT. This codes for CAISVLPTDQPQHF.

This clonotype has at least ten counts. The V call is TRBV27, the J call TRBJ1-1; D unresolved. The CDR3 covers 14 residues. Germline V lookup: CDR1 MNHEY, CDR2 SMNVEV (reference sequence). Trimming took off 7 bases at V and 0 bases at J, with 12 bases between the two ends. The CDR3 sequence: CASIDWQMNTEAFF. The DNA of the CDR3 is TGTGCCAGCATCGATTGGCAGATGAACACTGAAGCTTTCTTT.

Here the CDR3 DNA reads TGTGCCAGCAGTGTCCGTTATCAAGATTTTCGTGAGCAGTTCTTC. Amino acid sequence: CASSVRYQDFREQFF. The chain carries TRBV28 and TRBJ2-1; D not certain. CDR1 is MDHEN, CDR2 SYDVKM, per germline. Trimming cost V 5 bases and J 9 bases, with 20 bases left between them. This CDR3 comprises 15 residues.

This clonotype was recorded at least ten times. The rearrangement links TRBV6-1 to TRBJ2-5; D may be TRBD1 (6 bases). Germline CDR1 MNHNS, CDR2 SASEGT. V was cut by 2 bases and J by 5 bases, with 9 bases left in between. CDR3 size: 13 residues. The CDR3 is CASSEQGLETQYF. The CDR3 DNA sequence: TGTGCCAGCAGTGAACAGGGGCTGGAGACCCAGTACTTC.

In regard to this clonotype: Possible read error: a much larger clone is one base away. V and J are TRBV28 and TRBJ2-3; 9 bases match TRBD2. CDR1 MDHEN and CDR2 SYDVKM come from the germline V gene. The length of the CDR3 is 20 residues. J was trimmed by 1 base and V by 7 bases; bases with no gene match: 21. CDR3 nucleotide sequence: TGTGCCAGCAACCGAGCGGGAGGCTATGTATTTGTTGGGGGCACAGATACGCAGTATTTT. Its protein product is CASNRAGGYVFVGGTDTQYF.

This clonotype was detected a few times. The genes are TRBV6-1 and TRBJ1-1; possible D gene TRBD1, 5 bases. This CDR3 spans 13 amino acids. Trimming left V 7 bases short and J 5 bases short, with 14 bases between. CDR1 and CDR2 from the germline V gene are MNHNS and SASEGT. The CDR3 nucleotides are TGTGCCAGCACCAACCCCGGGGGGACTGAAGCTTTCTTT. It specifies CASTNPGGTEAFF.

J is TRBJ2-1 and V is TRBV6-1; tentative D call: TRBD2 (7 bases). This CDR3 is 13 amino acids long. Looked up from germline, CDR1 is MNHNS and CDR2 is SASEGT. CDR3 sequence: CSEGGPGGNEQFF. The CDR3 DNA reads as TGTTCGGAAGGGGGTCCGGGGGGCAATGAGCAGTTCTTC.

The CDR3 region has the DNA TGTGCCAGCAGCCCACTCAGGGGCGCGAATGGCTACACCTTC. This sequence encodes CASSPLRGANGYTF. The genes are TRBV7-9 and TRBJ1-2; D is perhaps TRBD1 (6 bases). The V gene's germline CDR1 is SEHNR and CDR2 FQNEAQ (reference sequence). V was clipped by 5 bases and J by 6 bases, with 16 bases between them. CDR3 size: 14 residues.

This clonotype was counted ten times or more. The rearrangement joins TRBV2 to TRBJ1-5, with a tentative D call TRBD1 (6 bases). Trimming cost V 3 bases and J 4 bases, with 10 bases left between them. This CDR3 contains 14 residues. Germline V gene sequence: CDR1 SNHLY, CDR2 FYNNEI. CDR3 loop: CASSDGGRNQPQHF. Here the CDR3 DNA reads TGTGCCAGCAGTGACGGGGGCCGAAATCAGCCCCAGCATTTT.

This clonotype was found many times. The chain employs TRBV6-2 or TRBV6-3 and TRBJ2-7; D perhaps matches TRBD1 (5 bases). Trimming took off 3 bases at V and 1 base at J, with 13 bases between the two ends. Per germline, CDR1 MNHEY and CDR2 SVGEGT. The CDR3 covers 15 residues. The CDR3 spells CASSYIAGLSYEQYF. DNA of the CDR3: TGTGCCAGCAGTTATATCGCAGGGTTGTCCTACGAGCAGTACTTC.

This clonotype was found many times. J is TRBJ2-5 and V is TRBV10-3; no clear D. Per germline, CDR1 ENHRY and CDR2 SYGVKD. There are 15 residues in the CDR3. Deletions cut 7 bases from V and 5 bases from J, with 20 bases between. Here the CDR3 DNA reads TGTGCCATCAACACGGCTGGGTTGGAATCTGAGACCCAGTACTTC. This sequence encodes CAINTAGLESETQYF.

Note on this clonotype: This may stem from a read error, because a much larger clone lies one nucleotide away. This chain links TRBV5-1 with TRBJ2-1; 8 bases map to TRBD2. After removal of 4 bases from V and 5 bases from J, the junction contained 2 bases not matched to a gene. This CDR3 is 13 amino acids long. Per the germline V gene, CDR1 is SGHRS and CDR2 is YFSETQ. The chain's CDR3 is CASSAGGNNEQFF. The DNA for the CDR3 is TGCGCCAGCAGCGCGGGGGGCAACAATGAGCAGTTCTTC.

This clonotype appeared a few times. This chain uses TRBV18 with TRBJ2-5, with D possibly being TRBD1 (5 bases). The V gene's germline CDR1 is KGHSH and CDR2 LQKENI. Between the trimmed V and J ends, which lost 5 bases and 2 bases, there was a span of 12 bases. The CDR3 has 14 residues. CDR3 coding DNA: TGTGCCAGCTCAAAAGGGGCCGGGCAAGAGACCCAGTACTTC. It is translated as CASSKGAGQETQYF.

The V and J genes are TRBV29-1 and TRBJ2-4; 7 nucleotides align to TRBD1. Germline trimming cut 3 bases from V and 15 bases from J; bases unmatched to any gene: 17. CDR3 length: 14 amino acids. Germline-derived CDR1 and CDR2 are SQVTM and ANQGSEA. Here the CDR3 reads CSVDQAGGESVRYF. The CDR3 DNA sequence: TGCAGCGTTGATCAGGCAGGGGGAGAATCGGTTCGGTACTTC.

The chain has TRBV5-1 and TRBJ2-3; D might be TRBD2 (6 bases). V was trimmed by 2 bases and J by 2 bases, leaving 12 bases between them. Germline V lookup: CDR1 SGHRS, CDR2 YFSETQ. The CDR3 has 15 residues. The CDR3 DNA follows: TGCGCCAGCAGCTTCAACGGGGGATACACAGATACGCAGTATTTT. Its translation is CASSFNGGYTDTQYF.

This clonotype was seen at least ten times. V usage is TRBV20-1 and J usage is TRBJ2-5; D perhaps matches TRBD1 (5 bases). Germline V gene data show CDR1 as DFQATT and CDR2 as SNEGSKA (reference sequence). This CDR3 region has 14 residues. The V gene lost 3 bases and the J gene lost 4 bases, with 15 bases spanning the gap. CDR3 nucleotide sequence: TGCAGTGCTAGGGACCGACTGGGGCGAGAGACCCAGTACTTC. Translating it yields CSARDRLGRETQYF.

In this sample, this clonotype turned up many times. The chain recombines TRBV6-1 with TRBJ1-2; D is undetermined. The CDR3 length is 14 residues. V was shortened by 2 bases and J by 6 bases, with 13 bases between the two germline ends. The germline gives CDR1 MNHNS, CDR2 SASEGT. The CDR3 nucleotides are TGTGCCAGCAGTGAATCGGCAGGATTGAATGGCTACACCTTC. Amino acid sequence: CASSESAGLNGYTF.

This clonotype was counted at least ten times. The chain is built from TRBV11-2 and TRBJ2-7; 7 bases line up with TRBD2. J was trimmed by 2 bases and V by 5 bases; bases with no gene match: 6. In germline, CDR1 is SGHAT, CDR2 FQNNGV. This CDR3 spans 14 amino acids. CDR3 region: CASSTSGGTYEQYF. Here the CDR3 DNA reads TGTGCCAGCAGCACGTCGGGGGGTACCTACGAGCAGTACTTC.

The chain has TRBV13 and TRBJ1-6; D unclear. The CDR3 length is 16 residues. Deletions cut 4 bases from V and 7 bases from J, with 17 bases between. The V gene's germline CDR1 is PRHDT and CDR2 FYEKMQ (reference sequence). The CDR3 loop is CASSSGLGGPNSPLHF. As DNA, the CDR3 is TGTGCCAGCAGCTCCGGACTAGGAGGGCCAAATTCACCCCTCCACTTT. The full variable domain, its missing parts supplied by reference TRBV13 and TRBJ1-6, is AAGVIQSPRHLIKEKRETATLKCYPIPRHDTVYWYQQGPGQDPQFLISFYEKMQSDKGSIPDRFSAQQFSDYHSELNMSSLELGDSALYFCASSSGLGGPNSPLHFGNGTRLTVT.

This clonotype was seen more than once but under ten times. The rearrangement joins TRBV19 to TRBJ1-5, with D uncertain. From germline, CDR1 is LNHDA and CDR2 SQIVND (reference sequence). The V and J ends lost 3 bases and 3 bases respectively, with 15 bases between them. CDR3 length: 16 residues. The CDR3 region is CASSIPSVKNNQPQHF. The DNA for the CDR3 is TGTGCCAGTAGTATCCCCTCCGTTAAGAACAATCAGCCCCAGCATTTT.

This clonotype has only a few counts. The V gene is TRBV13, the J gene TRBJ1-6; D not certain. Deletions cut 8 bases from V and 6 bases from J, with 11 bases between. CDR1 and CDR2 from the germline V gene are PRHDT and FYEKMQ (reference sequence). CDR3 length equals 13 residues. CDR3: CASSIWANSPLHF. Written as DNA, the CDR3 is TGTGCCAGCTCCATATGGGCTAATTCACCCCTCCACTTT.

The J gene is TRBJ2-1, the V gene TRBV20-1, with TRBD2 identical over 10 bases. The trim removed 5 bases at V and 9 bases at J, leaving 13 bases unmatched. Germline values: CDR1 DFQATT, CDR2 SNEGSKA (reference sequence). The CDR3 runs 15 residues. CDR3 sequence reads: CSAGRSGGALGEQFF. The DNA for the CDR3 is TGCAGTGCTGGTCGGAGCGGGGGGGCACTCGGTGAGCAGTTCTTC.

This clonotype was seen a few times. DNA for the CDR3: TGTGCCAGCAGATCCAGGGGGACCTCCTACGAGCAGTACTTC. This gives the protein CASRSRGTSYEQYF. The chain recombines TRBV5-6 with TRBJ2-7; TRBD1 matches 7 bases. This CDR3 has 14 residues. Germline CDR1 SGHDT, CDR2 YYEEEE. V shed 5 bases and J 0 bases; nucleotides not matched to a gene: 5.

The chain employs TRBV28 and TRBJ2-7, with a weak D call TRBD2 (6 bases). This CDR3 spans 15 amino acids. V was trimmed by 5 bases and J by 6 bases, leaving 20 bases between them. The germline V gene encodes CDR1 MDHEN and CDR2 SYDVKM. In DNA form, the CDR3 reads TGTGCCAGCAGTCCCCCCGGTGGGAGGACGTCCGAGCAGTACTTC. Protein product: CASSPPGGRTSEQYF.